The text below deals with one TCR beta chain. This clone was found once. Its cognate antigen has yet to be identified. Within one base of it there is no much larger clone, and no base qualities were kept. This specimen comes from a study of OX40 agonist ivuxolimab in advanced cancers. Notes on the research overall: The costimulatory receptor OX40 (CD134) was targeted by ivuxolimab, a fully human IgG2 agonistic monoclonal antibody. The monotherapy dose-escalation portion (N of about 50 patients) of the phase I ivuxolimab trial is reported in the paper. Among the roughly 50 dose-escalation patients, 19 had hepatocellular carcinoma, around 15 melanoma, 9 renal cell carcinoma and 9 head and neck cancer. The dose-escalation cohort was almost 85% male with a mean age of around 64 years, ranging from roughly 20 to 80. Prior anti-PD-1, anti-PD-L1 or anti-CTLA-4 therapy was permitted, and 30% to 45% of dose-escalation patients had received checkpoint inhibitors. Peripheral TCRbeta sequencing was intended to test whether TCR sequence diversity was altered and clonal T-cell expansion was caused by ivuxolimab. Partial responses were achieved by three dose-escalation patients, of whom one had hepatocellular carcinoma and two had cutaneous melanoma. Intravenous ivuxolimab was administered to patients every 2 weeks at six dose levels: 0.01, 0.1, 0.3, 1.5, 3 and 10 mg/kg. Results the study describes overall, beyond this receptor: Low levels of normalized T-cell clonal expansion were also shown by some nonresponding patients. Which antigens the clonally expanded peripheral T cells were specific for was not determined. After ivuxolimab, CD8+ T cells had more expanded clones than CD4+ T cells on average. In the 0.1-3.0 mg/kg groups, partial responders had among the lowest normalized peripheral clonal expansion, particularly in CD8+ T cells. At doses of 0.1 to 3.0 mg/kg, clonal expansion of both CD4+ and CD8+ blood T cells was observed from baseline to week 6.

Patients with autoimmune disease history or receiving systemic immunosuppression were excluded from the trial. Peripheral blood for TCR sequencing was collected from all dose cohorts at baseline, on cycle 4 day 1, and on cycle 7 day 1. The samples were taken from a phase I, first-in-human, multicenter, open-label dose-escalation trial of ivuxolimab. The trial enrolled adults with locally advanced or metastatic head and neck squamous cell, hepatocellular, melanoma or renal cell carcinoma. Before TCR sequencing, CD4+ and CD8+ T cells were separately sorted from peripheral blood. To sequence the TCRbeta CDR3 region, genomic DNA was isolated from the sorted cells. TCRbeta CDR3 regions were sequenced using the immunoSEQ Assay. The table was pulled from immuneACCESS by TCRdb, which kept in-frame rearrangements only. Such tables lose some clones; where checked, under half of the loss comes from unresolved V genes, and the rest has no known cause. A total of roughly 80,000 clones appear in this sample, 85% of them only once. The ten top clones hold around 1.7% of the sample.

Including cysteine and phenylalanine, the CDR3 has 14 amino acids. The DNA shown is the 42-base CDR3, in frame from base 1. The germline V gene (reference sequence) supplies CDR1 SGHNT and CDR2 YYREEE. V gives up 4 bases and J gives up 6 bases, and the segment between their germline ends measures 14 bases. Material: CD4+ or CD8+ T cells sorted from blood, obtained in a trial of the OX40 agonist ivuxolimab. This sequence was found in an adult with an advanced solid tumor such as melanoma, head and neck, liver or kidney cancer. This chain joins TRBV5-4 to TRBJ1-5; a tentative D call is TRBD1 (5 bases match). The sequenced DNA: TGTGCCAGCAGCCTAGACCCCCAGGGTCAGCCCCAGCATTTT. This codes for CASSLDPQGQPQHF.